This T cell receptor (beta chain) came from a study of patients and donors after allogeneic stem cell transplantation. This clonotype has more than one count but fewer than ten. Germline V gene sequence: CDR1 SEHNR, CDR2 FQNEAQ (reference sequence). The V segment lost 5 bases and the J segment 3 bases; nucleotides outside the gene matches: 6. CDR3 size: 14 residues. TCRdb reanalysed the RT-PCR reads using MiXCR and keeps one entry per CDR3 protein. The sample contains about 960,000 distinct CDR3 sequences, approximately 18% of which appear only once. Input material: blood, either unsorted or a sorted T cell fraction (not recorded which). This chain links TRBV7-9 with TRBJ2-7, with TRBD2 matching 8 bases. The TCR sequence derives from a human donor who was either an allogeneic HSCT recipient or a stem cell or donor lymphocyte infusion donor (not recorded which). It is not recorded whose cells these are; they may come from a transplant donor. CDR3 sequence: CASSNSGANYEQYF. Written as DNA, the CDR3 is TGTGCCAGCAGCAATAGCGGGGCTAACTACGAGCAGTACTTC.